One T cell receptor (beta chain) is described in this entry. The antigen is not known. This specimen comes from a study of fetal regulatory T cell absence and autoimmunity. Overall study context: The IPEX patients lacked clinical diabetes but had exocrine pancreas autoimmunity. Study findings and constraints: Some top pancreas TCR clones were over 80-fold enriched versus cord blood.

The assay was run at survey level. Only in-frame clones appear in the TCRdb table, and some are missing; sequencing was by immunoSEQ multiplex PCR. The profile covers about 95,000 clones, with less than 80% appearing a single time and roughly 2% taken by the ten largest. Germline assignment: CDR1 SEHNR and CDR2 FQNEAQ (reference sequence). The CDR3 runs to 11 residues. The germline V and J ends were trimmed by 8 bases and 8 bases, with 10 bases remaining between them. The sequence derives from a male donor with IPEX syndrome. The chain couples TRBV7-9 to TRBJ2-1; D ambiguous. Sequencing was performed on pancreas tissue. The CDR3 coding sequence is TGTGCCAGCTCCCAAACGCATGAGCAGTTCTTC. It yields the protein CASSQTHEQFF.